The next 5 T cell receptor beta chains were all read from a single sample in a study of CD8 T cells in Susac syndrome. RNA in amounts of roughly 0.5 to 1 ug was reverse transcribed with random hexamers. TCRdb analysed the immunoSEQ multiplex PCR reads with MiXCR anew, one entry per CDR3 protein. The table records about 150,000 distinct CDR3 sequences, around 93% of them present only once. Sequencing used CD8+ T cells from PBMCs. The receptors were sampled from a human donor with Susac syndrome.

The V and J genes are TRBV5-6 and TRBJ1-1; D call uncertain. The germline CDR1 and CDR2 sequences are SGHDT and YYEEEE. This CDR3 spans 13 amino acids. V gave up 0 bases and J gave up 7 bases, with 10 bases separating them. CDR3 in DNA: TGTGCCAGCAGCTTGGGACGGACCATTGAAGCTTTCTTT. Translated: CASSLGRTIEAFF.

This clonotype came up once. CDR3 sequence (DNA): TGTGCCAGCAGCTCCCTCCTAGCGGGAGGGAGGGAGACCCAGTACTTC. Protein product: CASSSLLAGGRETQYF. The chain links TRBV6-1 to TRBJ2-5; the match to TRBD2 covers 12 bases. Germline loops: CDR1 MNHNS, CDR2 SASEGT. V shed 6 bases and J 5 bases; nucleotides not matched to a gene: 10. This CDR3 region has 16 residues.

The chain couples TRBV11-1 to TRBJ2-2; the D is unclear. The CDR3 spans 14 residues. V was pared by 3 bases and J by 1 base, with 6 bases between. The germline gives CDR1 SGHAT, CDR2 FQDESV (reference sequence). The CDR3 sequence: CASSLWQNTGELFF. The CDR3 region has the DNA TGTGCCAGCAGCTTGTGGCAGAACACCGGGGAGCTGTTTTTT.

V and J are TRBV19 and TRBJ2-7; 8 nucleotides line up with TRBD1. The CDR3 loop spans 14 amino acids. The V and J ends lost 5 bases and 0 bases, in that order; junction bases with no gene match: 3. Germline assignment: CDR1 LNHDA and CDR2 SQIVND (reference sequence). CDR3 residues: CASSAGQVSYEQYF. DNA of the CDR3: TGTGCCAGTAGTGCGGGACAGGTCTCCTACGAGCAGTACTTC.

The chain has TRBV7-9 and TRBJ2-4, with a tentative D call TRBD1 (5 bases). V was pared by 5 bases and J by 10 bases, with 15 bases between. Germline V gene sequence: CDR1 SEHNR, CDR2 FQNEAQ (reference sequence). The CDR3 totals 13 residues. The CDR3 sequence is CASSAEGAGIQYF. CDR3 in DNA: TGTGCCAGCAGCGCAGAAGGGGCTGGTATTCAGTACTTC. The full variable domain, rest sourced from reference TRBV7-9 and TRBJ2-4, is DTGVSQNPRHKITKRGQNVTFRCDPISEHNRLYWYRQTLGQGPEFLTYFQNEAQLEKSRLLSDRFSAERPKGSFSTLEIQRTEQGDSAMYLCASSAEGAGIQYFGAGTRLSVL.